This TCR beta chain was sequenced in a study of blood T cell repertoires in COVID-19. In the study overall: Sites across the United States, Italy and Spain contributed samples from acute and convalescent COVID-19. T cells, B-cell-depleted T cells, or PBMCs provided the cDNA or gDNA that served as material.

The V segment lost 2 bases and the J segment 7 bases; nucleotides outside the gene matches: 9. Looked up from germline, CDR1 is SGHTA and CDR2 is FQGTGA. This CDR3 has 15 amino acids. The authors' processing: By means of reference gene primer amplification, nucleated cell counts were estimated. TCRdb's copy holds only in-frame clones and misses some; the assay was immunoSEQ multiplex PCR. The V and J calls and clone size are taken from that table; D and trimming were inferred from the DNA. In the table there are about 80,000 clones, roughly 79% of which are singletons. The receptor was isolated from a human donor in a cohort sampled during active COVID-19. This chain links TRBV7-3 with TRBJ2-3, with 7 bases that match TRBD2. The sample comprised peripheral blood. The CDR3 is CASSLGGLPGNTQYF. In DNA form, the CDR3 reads TGTGCCAGCAGCTTAGGGGGACTACCCGGGAATACGCAGTATTTT.